This T cell receptor beta chain derives from a study of cytomegalovirus exposure and HLA in healthy donors. This clone was seen a handful of times. As yet, its antigen is unknown. Study-wide findings and caveats: Analyzed later, association rates of TCRs varied across HLA loci, with DRB1 most and HLA-C fewest. Reported results showed that the classifier diagnosed cytomegalovirus status with high specificity and sensitivity. Among donors in an Asian-associated ancestry cluster, a later analysis reportedly found fewer N-insertions than the roughly 730-donor mean. Donor immune exposure was known only as CMV serostatus.

PCR involved 60 Vbeta and 13 Jbeta primers. The method was immunoSEQ multiplex PCR; TCRdb's version includes in-frame clones alone and lacks a portion of them. The sample shows roughly 180,000 clones, around 82% of them seen only once. The CDR3 is made up of 12 amino acids. Germline V CDR1 and CDR2: MGHRA, YSYEKL. Trimming pared 3 bases from V and 10 bases from J, leaving 10 bases between. The chain joins TRBV4-1 to TRBJ2-1; a possible D gene is TRBD1 (5 bases). Material: PBMCs. The sequence derives from a woman aged 50 to 65 in good health and CMV-seropositive. This chain's CDR3 is CASSQQGNEQFF. The CDR3 DNA reads TGCGCCAGCAGCCAGCAGGGTAACGAGCAGTTCTTC.